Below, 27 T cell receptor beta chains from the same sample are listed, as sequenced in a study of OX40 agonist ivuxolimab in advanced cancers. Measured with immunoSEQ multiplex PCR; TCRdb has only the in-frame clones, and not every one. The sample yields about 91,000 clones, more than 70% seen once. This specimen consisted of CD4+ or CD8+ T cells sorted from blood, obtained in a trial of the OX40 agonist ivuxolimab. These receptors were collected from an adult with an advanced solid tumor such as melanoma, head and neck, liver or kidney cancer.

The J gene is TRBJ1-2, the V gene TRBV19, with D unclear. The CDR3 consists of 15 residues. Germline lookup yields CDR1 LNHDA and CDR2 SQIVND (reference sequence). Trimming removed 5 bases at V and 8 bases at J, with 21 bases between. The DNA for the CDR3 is TGTGCCAGTAGTCCCCCAACGGGCCGTCTCGGGGGCTACACCTTC. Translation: CASSPPTGRLGGYTF.

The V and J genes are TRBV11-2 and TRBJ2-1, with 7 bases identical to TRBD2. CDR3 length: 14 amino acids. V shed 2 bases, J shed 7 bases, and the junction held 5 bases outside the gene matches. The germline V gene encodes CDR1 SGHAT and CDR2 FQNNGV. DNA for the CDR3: TGTGCCAGCAGCTTAAGTCGGCGGGAGAATGAGCAGTTCTTC. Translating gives CASSLSRRENEQFF.

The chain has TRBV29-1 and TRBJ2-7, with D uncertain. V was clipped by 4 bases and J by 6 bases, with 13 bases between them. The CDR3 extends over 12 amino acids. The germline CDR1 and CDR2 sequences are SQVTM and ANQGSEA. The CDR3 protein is CSVALGLGEQYF. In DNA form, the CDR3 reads TGCAGCGTTGCCCTCGGTCTTGGCGAGCAGTACTTC.

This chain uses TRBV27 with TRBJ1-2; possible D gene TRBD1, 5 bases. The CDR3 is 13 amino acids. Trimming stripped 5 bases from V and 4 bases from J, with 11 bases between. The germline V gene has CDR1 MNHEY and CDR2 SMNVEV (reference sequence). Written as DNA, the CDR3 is TGTGCCAGCAGTCAACAGGAGGGCTATGGCTACACCTTC. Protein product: CASSQQEGYGYTF.

The CDR3 loop reads CASSLDGTLMNTEAFF. The CDR3 DNA sequence: TGTGCCAGCAGCTTGGATGGTACCCTCATGAACACTGAAGCTTTCTTT. The chain uses TRBV5-8 and TRBJ1-1, with no clear D. The CDR3 spans 16 residues. The ends were cut back, 0 bases at V and 0 bases at J, with 12 bases in the middle. Germline values: CDR1 SGHTS, CDR2 YDEGEE. Full variable domain (rest looked up from reference TRBV5-8 and TRBJ1-1): EAGVTQSPTHLIKTRGQQATLRCSPISGHTSVYWYQQALGLGLQFLLWYDEGEERNRGNFPPRFSGRQFPNYSSELNVNALELEDSALYLCASSLDGTLMNTEAFFGQGTRLTVV.

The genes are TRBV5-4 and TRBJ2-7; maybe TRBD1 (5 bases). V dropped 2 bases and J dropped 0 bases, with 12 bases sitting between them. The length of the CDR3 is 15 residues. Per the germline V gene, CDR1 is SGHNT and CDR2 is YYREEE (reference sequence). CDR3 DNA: TGTGCCAGCAGCTTTGCTTACAGGAGCTCCTACGAGCAGTACGTC. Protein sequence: CASSFAYRSSYEQYV.

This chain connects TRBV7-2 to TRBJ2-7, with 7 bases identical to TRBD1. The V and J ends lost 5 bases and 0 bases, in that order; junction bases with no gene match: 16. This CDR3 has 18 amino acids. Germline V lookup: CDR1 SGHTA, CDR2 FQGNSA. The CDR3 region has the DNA TGTGCCAGCAGCCCCCGGACAGGAAAGAACCAGAGCTCCTACGAGCAGTACGTC. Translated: CASSPRTGKNQSSYEQYV.

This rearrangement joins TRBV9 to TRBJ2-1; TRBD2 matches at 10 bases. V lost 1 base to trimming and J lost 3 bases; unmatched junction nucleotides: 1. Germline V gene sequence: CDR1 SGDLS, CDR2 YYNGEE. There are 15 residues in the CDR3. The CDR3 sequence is CASSVTSGDYNEQFF. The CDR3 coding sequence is TGTGCCAGCAGCGTAACTAGCGGGGACTACAATGAGCAGTTCTTC.

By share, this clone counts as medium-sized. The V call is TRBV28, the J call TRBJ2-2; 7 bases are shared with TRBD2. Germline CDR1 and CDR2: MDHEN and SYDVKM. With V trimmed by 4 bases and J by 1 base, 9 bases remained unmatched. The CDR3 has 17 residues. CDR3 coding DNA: TGTGCCAGCAGTTCCTCCACCGGACTAGGGAACACCGGGGAGCTGTTTTTT. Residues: CASSSSTGLGNTGELFF.

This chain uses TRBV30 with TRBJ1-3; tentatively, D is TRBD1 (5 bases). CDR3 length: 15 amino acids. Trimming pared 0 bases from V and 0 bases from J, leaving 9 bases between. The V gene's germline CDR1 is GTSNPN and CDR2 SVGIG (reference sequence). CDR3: CAWSVLQGSGNTIYF. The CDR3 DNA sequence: TGTGCCTGGAGTGTACTTCAGGGCTCTGGAAACACCATATATTTT.

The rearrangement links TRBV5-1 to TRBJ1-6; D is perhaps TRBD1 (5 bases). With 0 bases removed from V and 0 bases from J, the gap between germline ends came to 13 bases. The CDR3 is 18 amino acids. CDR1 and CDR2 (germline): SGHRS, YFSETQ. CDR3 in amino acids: CASSLATGESSYNSPLHF. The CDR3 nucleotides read TGCGCCAGCAGCTTGGCCACGGGGGAGAGCTCCTATAATTCACCCCTCCACTTT.

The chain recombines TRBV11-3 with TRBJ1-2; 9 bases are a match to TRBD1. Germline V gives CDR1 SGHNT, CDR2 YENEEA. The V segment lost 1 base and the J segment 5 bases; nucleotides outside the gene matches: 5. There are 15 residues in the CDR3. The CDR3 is CASSLGGTGTYGYTF. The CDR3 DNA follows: TGTGCCAGCAGCTTAGGCGGGACAGGGACTTATGGCTACACCTTC.

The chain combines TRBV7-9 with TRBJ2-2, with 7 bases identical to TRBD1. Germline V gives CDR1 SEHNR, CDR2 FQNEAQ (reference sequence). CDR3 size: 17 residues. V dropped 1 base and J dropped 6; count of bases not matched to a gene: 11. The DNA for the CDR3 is TGTGCCAGCAGCTTAGTAGGGGGCGCGGTTAATGCCGGGGAGCTGTTTTTT. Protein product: CASSLVGGAVNAGELFF. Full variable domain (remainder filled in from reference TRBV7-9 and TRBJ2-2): DTGVSQNPRHKITKRGQNVTFRCDPISEHNRLYWYRQTLGQGPEFLTYFQNEAQLEKSRLLSDRFSAERPKGSFSTLEIQRTEQGDSAMYLCASSLVGGAVNAGELFFGEGSRLTVL.

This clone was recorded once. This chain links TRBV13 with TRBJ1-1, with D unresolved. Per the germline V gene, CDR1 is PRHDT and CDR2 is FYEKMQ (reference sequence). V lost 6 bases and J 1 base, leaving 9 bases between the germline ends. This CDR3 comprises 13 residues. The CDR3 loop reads CASSRRQNTEAFF. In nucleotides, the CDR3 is TGTGCCAGCAGTCGGAGACAGAACACTGAAGCTTTCTTT. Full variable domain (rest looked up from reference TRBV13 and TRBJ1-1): AAGVIQSPRHLIKEKRETATLKCYPIPRHDTVYWYQQGPGQDPQFLISFYEKMQSDKGSIPDRFSAQQFSDYHSELNMSSLELGDSALYFCASSRRQNTEAFFGQGTRLTVV.

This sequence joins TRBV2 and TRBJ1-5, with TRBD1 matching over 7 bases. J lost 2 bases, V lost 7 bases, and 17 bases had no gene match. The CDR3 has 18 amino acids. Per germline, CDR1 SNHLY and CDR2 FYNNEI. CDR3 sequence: CASNPTTGTFRGNQPQHF. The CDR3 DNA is TGTGCCAGCAATCCAACGACAGGGACCTTTCGTGGCAATCAGCCCCAGCATTTT. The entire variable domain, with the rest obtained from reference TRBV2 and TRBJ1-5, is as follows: EPEVTQTPSHQVTQMGQEVILRCVPISNHLYFYWYRQILGQKVEFLVSFYNNEISEKSEIFDDQFSVERPDGSNFTLKIRSTKLEDSAMYFCASNPTTGTFRGNQPQHFGDGTRLSIL.

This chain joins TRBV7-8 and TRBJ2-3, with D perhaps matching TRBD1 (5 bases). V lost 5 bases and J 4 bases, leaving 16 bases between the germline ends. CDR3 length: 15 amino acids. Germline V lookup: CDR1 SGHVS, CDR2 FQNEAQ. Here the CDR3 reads CASSRNYRSADTQYF. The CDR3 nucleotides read TGTGCCAGCAGCCGAAATTACAGGAGTGCAGATACGCAGTATTTT.

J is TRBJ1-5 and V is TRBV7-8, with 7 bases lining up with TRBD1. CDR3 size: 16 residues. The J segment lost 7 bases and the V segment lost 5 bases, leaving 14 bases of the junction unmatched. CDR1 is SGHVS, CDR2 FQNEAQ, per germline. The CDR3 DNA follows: TGTGCCAGCAGCCCAGCTACAGGGGTAAGAGGGCAGCCCCAGCATTTT. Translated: CASSPATGVRGQPQHF.

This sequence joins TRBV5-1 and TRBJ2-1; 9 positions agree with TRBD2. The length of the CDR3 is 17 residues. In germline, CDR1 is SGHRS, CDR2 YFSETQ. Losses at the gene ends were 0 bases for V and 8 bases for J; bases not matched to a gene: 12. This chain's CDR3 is CASSLEAPTSGYHEQFF. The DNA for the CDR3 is TGCGCCAGCAGCTTGGAGGCGCCGACTAGCGGTTATCATGAGCAGTTCTTC.

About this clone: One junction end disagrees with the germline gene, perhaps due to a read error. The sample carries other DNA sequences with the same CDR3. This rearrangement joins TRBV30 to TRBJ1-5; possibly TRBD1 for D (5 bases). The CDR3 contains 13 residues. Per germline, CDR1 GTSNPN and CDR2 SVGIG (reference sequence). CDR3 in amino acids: CAWSNGGDQPQHF. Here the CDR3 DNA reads TGTGCCTGGAGTAACGGGGGGGATCAGCCTCAGCATTTT.

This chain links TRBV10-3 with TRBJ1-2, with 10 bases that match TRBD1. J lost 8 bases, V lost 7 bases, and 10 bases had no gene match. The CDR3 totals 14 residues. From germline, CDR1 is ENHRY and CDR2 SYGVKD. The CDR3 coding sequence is TGTGCCATCAATTCCGGACAGGGGGGCCGGGGCTACACCTTC. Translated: CAINSGQGGRGYTF.

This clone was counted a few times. CDR3 nucleotides: TGTGCCAGTAGTGTGGGAAACATGGATCAGCCCCAGCATTTT. Its translation is CASSVGNMDQPQHF. V is TRBV19 and J is TRBJ1-5; no reliable D call. V shed 5 bases and J shed 5 bases, with 13 bases lying between them. Germline CDR1 LNHDA, CDR2 SQIVND (reference sequence). The CDR3 loop spans 14 amino acids.

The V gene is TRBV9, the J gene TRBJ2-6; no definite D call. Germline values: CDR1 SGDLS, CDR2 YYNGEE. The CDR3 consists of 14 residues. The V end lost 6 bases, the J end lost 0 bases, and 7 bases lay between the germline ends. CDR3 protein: CASNDGSGANVLTF. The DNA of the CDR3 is TGTGCCAGCAATGATGGCTCTGGGGCCAACGTCCTGACTTTC.

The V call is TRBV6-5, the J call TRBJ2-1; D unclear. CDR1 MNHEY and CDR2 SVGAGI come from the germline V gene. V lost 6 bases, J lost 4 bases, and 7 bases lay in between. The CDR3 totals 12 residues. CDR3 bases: TGTGCCAGCAGGGACGGGTACAATGAGCAGTTCTTC. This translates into CASRDGYNEQFF.

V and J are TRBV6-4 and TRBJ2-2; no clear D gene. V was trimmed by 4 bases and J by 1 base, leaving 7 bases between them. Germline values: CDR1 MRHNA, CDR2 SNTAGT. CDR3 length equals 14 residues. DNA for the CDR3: TGTGCCAGCAGTGTTCAGATGAACACCGGGGAGCTGTTTTTT. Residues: CASSVQMNTGELFF.

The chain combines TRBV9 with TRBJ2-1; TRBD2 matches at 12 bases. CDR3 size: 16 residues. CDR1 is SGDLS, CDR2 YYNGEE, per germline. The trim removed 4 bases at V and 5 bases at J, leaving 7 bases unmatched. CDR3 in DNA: TGTGCCAGCAGCAAAACTAGCGGGAGGATAGACAATGAGCAGTTCTTC. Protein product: CASSKTSGRIDNEQFF. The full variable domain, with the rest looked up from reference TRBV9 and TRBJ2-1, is DSGVTQTPKHLITATGQRVTLRCSPRSGDLSVYWYQQSLDQGLQFLIQYYNGEERAKGNILERFSAQQFPDLHSELNLSSLELGDSALYFCASSKTSGRIDNEQFFGPGTRLTVL.

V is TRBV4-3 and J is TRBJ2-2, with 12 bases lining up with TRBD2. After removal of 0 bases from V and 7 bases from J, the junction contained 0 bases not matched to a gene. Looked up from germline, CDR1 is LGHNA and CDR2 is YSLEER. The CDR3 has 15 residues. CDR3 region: CASSQETSGSGELFF. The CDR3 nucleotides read TGCGCCAGCAGCCAAGAGACTAGCGGGAGCGGGGAGCTGTTTTTT.

The chain's CDR3 is CASSSPGTGSYNEQFF. In nucleotides, the CDR3 is TGTGCCAGCAGTTCCCCCGGGACAGGGTCCTACAATGAGCAGTTCTTC. The chain is built from TRBV6-5 and TRBJ2-1, with 9 bases lining up with TRBD1. CDR3 length: 16 amino acids. The germline V gene has CDR1 MNHEY and CDR2 SVGAGI. With 4 bases clipped from V and 1 base from J, the junction kept 5 bases outside the gene matches.